Following are 10 T cell receptor beta chains from one sample sequenced in a study of regulatory T cells in long-lasting Graves disease (dated by TCRdb to the early 2020s). The time point label on this specimen signifies: newly diagnosed GD, antithyroid drugs for less than 3 months. For both TCR sequencing and RNA sequencing, RNA was extracted from PBMCs using TRIzol. Libraries came from multiplex PCR. Sequenced on an Illumina HiSeq 4000. TCR beta libraries were built with iRepertoire HTBI primers and Arm-PCR amplification of CDR3 regions. TCRdb took the public reads, trimmed them with fastp at Q25, ran MiXCR for clone calling and kept in-frame beta chains. CDR3 protein duplicates are merged, each entry listing the most common genes and DNA. For this sample there are some 250,000 distinct CDR3 sequences; approximately 20% appear just once. Of the sample, approximately 20% falls within the top ten clones.

This sample comprised peripheral blood mononuclear cells (PBMCs), obtained at new diagnosis, from a patient treated with antithyroid drugs. Receptors originate from a female donor with Graves disease.

Note on this clonotype: A much more abundant neighbour one base away suggests this may be a read error. The V call is TRBV11-3, the J call TRBJ2-7, with 11 nucleotides matching TRBD2. Germline loops: CDR1 SGHNT, CDR2 YENEEA. Trimming at V came to 5 bases and at J to 4 bases, leaving 7 bases not matched to a gene. The CDR3 sequence is 15 residues long. This CDR3 reads CASSRSGRAGYEQYF. The CDR3 DNA follows: TGTGCCAGCAGCCGTAGCGGGAGGGCCGGGTACGAGCAGTACTTC.

This clonotype was observed many times. This chain connects TRBV15 to TRBJ1-3, with D possibly matching TRBD1 (6 bases). The germline CDR1 and CDR2 sequences are LNHNV and YYDKDF (reference sequence). V was pared by 0 bases and J by 1 base, with 13 bases between. This CDR3 is 17 amino acids long. In nucleotides, the CDR3 is TGTGCCACCAGCAGAGATACCCCTGACAGGTCTGGAAACACCATATATTTT. Amino acids: CATSRDTPDRSGNTIYF.

This clonotype has ten or more counts. The chain uses TRBV7-3 and TRBJ2-5; D is uncertain. V was trimmed by 6 bases and J by 0 bases, leaving 8 bases between them. Germline lookup yields CDR1 SGHTA and CDR2 FQGTGA. This CDR3 is built from 13 residues. CDR3 nucleotide sequence: TGTGCCAGCAGTCCGGGCTACCAAGAGACCCAGTACTTC. This sequence encodes CASSPGYQETQYF.

This clonotype was observed at least ten times. The chain links TRBV7-3 to TRBJ1-1; possible D gene TRBD1, 5 bases. The CDR3 consists of 14 residues. Between the trimmed V and J ends, which lost 5 bases and 5 bases, there was a span of 15 bases. Germline CDR1 is SGHTA and CDR2 is FQGTGA. Written as DNA, the CDR3 is TGTGCCAGCAGCCTAGGGACTCAGGGAACTGAAGCTTTCTTT. It is translated as CASSLGTQGTEAFF.

This clonotype was seen many times. This chain links TRBV2 with TRBJ1-2, with unresolved D. Germline CDR1 is SNHLY and CDR2 is FYNNEI. The CDR3 spans 12 residues. The V end lost 3 bases, the J end lost 8 bases, and 10 bases lay between the germline ends. The CDR3 nucleotides are TGTGCCAGCAGTGATGGTGGGCCGGGCTACACCTTC. Translating gives CASSDGGPGYTF.

This clonotype was observed a handful of times. The junction shows a germline mismatch at one end, possibly a read error. CDR3 sequence (DNA): TGTGCCAGCAGCTTCTATCAGGGCAGGCCCTACAATAAGCAGTTCTTC. It is translated as CASSFYQGRPYNKQFF. The chain employs TRBV7-9 and TRBJ2-1, with a tentative D call TRBD1 (5 bases). The CDR3 is 16 amino acids. In germline, CDR1 is SEHNR, CDR2 FQNEAQ (reference sequence).

This clonotype was recorded at least ten times. V gene TRBV6-1 combines with J gene TRBJ2-7; D possibly corresponds to TRBD1 (6 bases). In germline, CDR1 is MNHNS, CDR2 SASEGT. V lost 5 bases to trimming and J lost 6 bases, with 17 bases between them. CDR3 length equals 14 residues. The CDR3 loop reads CASSPGDVLFEQYF. CDR3 sequence (DNA): TGTGCCAGCAGTCCAGGGGATGTTCTGTTCGAGCAGTACTTC.

In its sample, this clonotype was seen many times. The chain uses TRBV7-6 and TRBJ2-7, with D tentatively TRBD1 (5 bases). V was trimmed by 5 bases and J by 2 bases, leaving 13 bases between them. The CDR3 is 14 amino acids. Germline CDR1 reads SGHVS; CDR2 reads FNYEAQ. The CDR3 nucleotides read TGTGCCAGCAGCCCCTTGGCAGGGACCTACGAGCAGTACTTC. Amino acids: CASSPLAGTYEQYF.

This clonotype was seen at least ten times. The chain is built from TRBV27 and TRBJ1-6; 7 nucleotides match TRBD1. V gave up 8 bases and J gave up 10 bases; unmatched junction bases: 5. CDR1 and CDR2 from the germline V gene are MNHEY and SMNVEV (reference sequence). This CDR3 is 12 amino acids long. CDR3 region: CASATGKSPLHF. For the CDR3, the DNA is TGTGCCAGCGCGACAGGGAAATCACCCCTCCACTTT.

V and J are TRBV20-1 and TRBJ2-3; 8 bases line up with TRBD2. The CDR3 has 14 residues. The germline gives CDR1 DFQATT, CDR2 SNEGSKA (reference sequence). Trimming at V came to 5 bases and at J to 7 bases, leaving 11 bases not matched to a gene. The CDR3 protein is CSARPAGEVYTQYF. The CDR3 DNA reads TGCAGTGCTCGGCCAGCGGGAGAGGTGTATACGCAGTATTTT.